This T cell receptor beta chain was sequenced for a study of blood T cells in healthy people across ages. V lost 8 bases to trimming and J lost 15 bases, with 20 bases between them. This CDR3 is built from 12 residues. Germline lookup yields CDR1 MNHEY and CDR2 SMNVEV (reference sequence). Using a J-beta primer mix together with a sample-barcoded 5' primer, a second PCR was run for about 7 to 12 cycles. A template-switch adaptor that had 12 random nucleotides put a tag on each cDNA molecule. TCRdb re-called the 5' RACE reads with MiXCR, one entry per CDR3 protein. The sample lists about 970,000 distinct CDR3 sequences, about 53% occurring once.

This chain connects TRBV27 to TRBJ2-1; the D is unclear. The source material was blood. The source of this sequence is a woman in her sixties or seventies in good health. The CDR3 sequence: CASGSPFPYLFF. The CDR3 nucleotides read TGTGCCAGCGGTAGCCCCTTCCCCTATCTGTTCTTC.